This T cell receptor beta chain derives from a study of blood T cell repertoires in COVID-19. Across the study: The samples span acute and convalescent COVID-19 from the United States, Italy and Spain. T cells, B-cell-depleted T cells, or PBMCs supplied cDNA or gDNA.

V shed 3 bases and J shed 0 bases, with 12 bases lying between them. The CDR3 is made up of 16 amino acids. Germline V lookup: CDR1 SGHVS, CDR2 FQNEAQ. Participants were aged 18 to 89 years, lived in 20 to 30 US areas, and enrolled virtually. Membership in each cohort depended on participant-reported clinical history. Produced via immunoSEQ multiplex PCR; TCRdb's table is partial and in-frame only. The sample carries a few hundred thousand clones, 85% to 90% recorded once. V usage is TRBV7-8 and J usage is TRBJ1-3, with D perhaps TRBD1 (6 bases). The TCR comes from a woman aged 55 to 70 in a cohort exposed to, infected with or recovered from COVID-19 (not recorded which). The sequenced sample was PBMCs or T cells enriched from blood (not recorded which). CDR3 sequence reads: CASSFGDTFSGNTIYF. Written as DNA, the CDR3 is TGTGCCAGCAGCTTTGGGGACACTTTCTCTGGAAACACCATATATTTT.